These 30 T cell receptor beta chains share one sample of origin, sequenced in a study of shared clonotypes between healthy human individuals (dated by TCRdb to the early 2020s). The library was obtained by the immunoSEQ multiplex PCR assay. In its TCRdb copy, this immuneACCESS table keeps in-frame sequences only and misses some clones. Where compared with another copy, unresolved V genes explain less than half of these, and the others have no known cause. The sample yields 2.3 million or so clones; approximately 95% were counted once. The ten most abundant clones make up 0.39% of the sample. Sequenced: naive CD4+ T cells from PBMCs. What the cell subset or site label conveys for this sample: CD45RA+ positively selected. Every receptor here comes from a man aged 18 to 30 in good health. Some clones in this sample may be carry-over from other donors' samples.

The V gene is TRBV5-6, the J gene TRBJ2-1; D is undetermined. The length of the CDR3 is 12 residues. V lost 3 bases and J lost 2, with 3 bases in between. Germline V CDR1 and CDR2: SGHDT, YYEEEE. The CDR3 DNA sequence: TGTGCCAGCAGCTCGACCTACAATGAGCAGTTCTTC. The encoded protein is CASSSTYNEQFF.

About this clone itself: Other nucleotide sequences in the sample specify the same CDR3. The V call is TRBV28, the J call TRBJ2-7; no reliable D call. Germline V lookup: CDR1 MDHEN, CDR2 SYDVKM. Trimming took 2 bases from V and 5 from J, leaving 10 bases between them. The CDR3 consists of 13 residues. CDR3 region: CASSLPPLDEQYF. DNA for the CDR3: TGTGCCAGCAGTTTACCCCCTCTGGACGAGCAGTACTTC.

J is TRBJ1-1 and V is TRBV7-2; D perhaps matches TRBD1 (6 bases). The V end lost 1 base, the J end lost 4 bases, and 19 bases lay between the germline ends. The V gene's germline CDR1 is SGHTA and CDR2 FQGNSA. The length of the CDR3 is 17 residues. CDR3: CASSLVAGDFPRTEAFF. CDR3 bases: TGTGCCAGCAGCTTAGTTGCAGGGGACTTCCCCCGCACTGAAGCTTTCTTT.

J is TRBJ1-3 and V is TRBV7-2; D is unresolved. V was cut by 7 bases and J by 4 bases, with 11 bases left in between. In germline, CDR1 is SGHTA, CDR2 FQGNSA. The CDR3 length is 13 residues. The CDR3 region has the DNA TGTGCCAGCACACCTAAGGGAGGAAACACCATATATTTT. Translated: CASTPKGGNTIYF.

V and J are TRBV4-2 and TRBJ2-1; D may be TRBD1 or TRBD2 (6 bases each). V lost 0 bases and J 9 bases, leaving 12 bases between the germline ends. This CDR3 has 14 amino acids. CDR1 is LGHNA, CDR2 YNFKEQ, per germline. In nucleotides, the CDR3 is TGTGCCAGCAGCCAAGATAGGGGGGTGCTTGAGCAGTTCTTC. It is translated as CASSQDRGVLEQFF.

This clone was detected only once. The chain joins TRBV30 to TRBJ2-4; D perhaps matches TRBD1 (5 bases). This CDR3 has 11 amino acids. Germline CDR1 reads GTSNPN; CDR2 reads SVGIG (reference sequence). Trimming took off 0 bases at V and 8 bases at J, with 5 bases between the two ends. The CDR3 DNA reads as TGTGCCTGGAGTGTAGGGGACATTCAGTACTTC. Protein: CAWSVGDIQYF.

This clone came up once. The chain couples TRBV18 to TRBJ2-5, with TRBD1 matching 7 bases. J lost 7 bases, V lost 2 bases, and 10 bases had no gene match. Looked up from germline, CDR1 is KGHSH and CDR2 is LQKENI. The CDR3 is made up of 15 amino acids. The CDR3 protein is CASSPTGDPEGTQYF. DNA for the CDR3: TGTGCCAGCTCACCAACAGGGGACCCCGAAGGGACCCAGTACTTC.

The J gene is TRBJ2-7, the V gene TRBV27; TRBD2 matches at 13 bases. Germline trimming cut 5 bases from V and 4 bases from J; bases unmatched to any gene: 11. The CDR3 is 17 residues long. CDR1 is MNHEY, CDR2 SMNVEV, per germline (reference sequence). CDR3 residues: CASSTPGLAGLIYEQYF. As DNA, the CDR3 is TGTGCCAGCAGTACACCGGGACTAGCGGGACTAATTTACGAGCAGTACTTC.

V is TRBV6-5 and J is TRBJ1-2; D unresolved. The CDR3 is 15 residues long. The germline CDR1 and CDR2 sequences are MNHEY and SVGAGI. The germline V and J ends were trimmed by 2 bases and 5 bases, with 15 bases remaining between them. The CDR3, as DNA: TGTGCCAGCAGTTACAGATCAATAAGGGATTATGGCTACACCTTC. Amino acids: CASSYRSIRDYGYTF.

The CDR3 protein is CASSSGTSPGTQYF. In nucleotides, the CDR3 is TGTGCCAGCAGCTCCGGGACTAGCCCGGGTACGCAGTATTTT. The chain uses TRBV7-2 and TRBJ2-3; 9 nucleotides align to TRBD2. Germline V gene data show CDR1 as SGHTA and CDR2 as FQGNSA. V lost 4 bases, J lost 8 bases, and 7 bases stayed unmatched. The CDR3 sequence is 14 residues long.

Only a few counts were recorded for this clone. The V call is TRBV5-1, the J call TRBJ1-2, with a possible D match to TRBD1 (6 bases). V lost 4 bases and J lost 1, with 8 bases in between. Germline V gene sequence: CDR1 SGHRS, CDR2 YFSETQ. The CDR3 has 13 residues. This chain's CDR3 is CASSEGGNYGYTF. The DNA of the CDR3 is TGCGCCAGCAGCGAGGGGGGTAACTATGGCTACACCTTC.

V is TRBV6-1 and J is TRBJ1-5; 7 bases map to TRBD1. CDR3 size: 15 residues. CDR1 is MNHNS, CDR2 SASEGT, per germline. V lost 5 bases and J lost 3; bases outside the gene matches: 7. CDR3 sequence (DNA): TGTGCCAGCAGTTCCGTGGGACAGCACAATCAGCCCCAGCATTTT. Its translation: CASSSVGQHNQPQHF.

The genes are TRBV6-1 and TRBJ1-5; 8 bases fit TRBD1. Germline V gene lookup returns CDR1 MNHNS and CDR2 SASEGT. The CDR3 is made up of 14 amino acids. The junction had 4 bases not matched to a gene; V was cut back by 6 bases and J by 3 bases. CDR3: CASRDREANQPQHF. CDR3 nucleotide sequence: TGTGCCAGCAGGGACAGGGAAGCCAATCAGCCCCAGCATTTT.

The chain couples TRBV5-5 to TRBJ2-1; 12 positions agree with TRBD2. The CDR3 extends over 14 amino acids. V lost 7 bases and J lost 3; bases outside the gene matches: 2. CDR1 is SGHKS, CDR2 YYEKEE, per germline (reference sequence). The CDR3 coding sequence is TGTGCCAGCGGACTAGCGGGAAACTACAATGAGCAGTTCTTC. Translated: CASGLAGNYNEQFF.

This rearrangement joins TRBV28 to TRBJ2-5; D is ambiguous. This CDR3 has 11 amino acids. Trimming shortened V by 7 bases and J by 5 bases, and 8 bases separated the two germline ends. In germline, CDR1 is MDHEN, CDR2 SYDVKM. The CDR3 DNA is TGTGCCAGCACATTGGGCGAGACCCAGTACTTC. Protein: CASTLGETQYF.

The rearrangement uses TRBV29-1 and TRBJ2-1, with D perhaps assigned TRBD1 or TRBD2 (6 bases each). The CDR3 consists of 14 residues. CDR1 and CDR2 from the germline V gene are SQVTM and ANQGSEA. Between the trimmed V and J ends, which lost 6 bases and 10 bases, there was a span of 22 bases. CDR3 loop: CSVAFWGAIPEQFF. The DNA for the CDR3 is TGCAGCGTCGCCTTTTGGGGGGCGATCCCAGAGCAGTTCTTC.

In this sample, this clone turned up a few times. The rearrangement joins TRBV5-1 to TRBJ1-3; D gene uncertain. V lost 0 bases to trimming and J lost 0 bases, with 7 bases between them. The germline V gene encodes CDR1 SGHRS and CDR2 YFSETQ. The CDR3 is made up of 15 amino acids. The CDR3 spells CASSLDGFSGNTIYF. CDR3 nucleotides: TGCGCCAGCAGCTTGGACGGATTCTCTGGAAACACCATATATTTT.

This clone has more than one count but fewer than ten. The rearrangement links TRBV7-2 to TRBJ2-5, with 8 nucleotides matching TRBD2. This CDR3 region has 15 residues. The germline V gene encodes CDR1 SGHTA and CDR2 FQGNSA. J gave up 2 bases and V 7 bases, and 9 bases lay outside the gene matches. CDR3 DNA: TGTGCCAGCACCTTTAGCGGGGCACCTCAAGAGACCCAGTACTTC. Translated, it gives CASTFSGAPQETQYF.

The chain joins TRBV28 to TRBJ2-2; TRBD2 might be the D (6 bases). Germline CDR1 MDHEN, CDR2 SYDVKM. V lost 11 bases and J 3 bases, leaving 19 bases between the germline ends. CDR3 length: 15 residues. CDR3 DNA: TGTGCCGCGCGTGGGGGAGGCATCGACACCGGGGAGCTGTTTTTT. It yields the protein CAARGGGIDTGELFF. The full variable domain, rest sourced from reference TRBV28 and TRBJ2-2, is DVKVTQSSRYLVKRTGEKVFLECVQDMDHENMFWYRQDPGLGLRLIYFSYDVKMKEKGDIPEGYSVSREKKERFSLILESASTNQTSMYLCAARGGGIDTGELFFGEGSRLTVL.

The chain links TRBV5-1 to TRBJ1-3; tentatively, D is TRBD1 (5 bases). The length of the CDR3 is 17 residues. V shed 4 bases and J shed 2 bases, with 19 bases lying between them. The germline gives CDR1 SGHRS, CDR2 YFSETQ. CDR3 DNA sequence: TGCGCCAGCAGCCCGGGTCCTGTGGGGCCCCCTGGAAACACCATATATTTT. It codes for CASSPGPVGPPGNTIYF. The entire variable domain, with the rest obtained from reference TRBV5-1 and TRBJ1-3, is as follows: KAGVTQTPRYLIKTRGQQVTLSCSPISGHRSVSWYQQTPGQGLQFLFEYFSETQRNKGNFPGRFSGRQFSNSRSEMNVSTLELGDSALYLCASSPGPVGPPGNTIYFGEGSWLTVV.

J is TRBJ2-7 and V is TRBV7-8, with 9 bases aligning to TRBD1. The germline V gene has CDR1 SGHVS and CDR2 FQNEAQ. V shed 2 bases and J 10 bases; nucleotides not matched to a gene: 9. This CDR3 is 14 amino acids long. The CDR3 bases are TGTGCCAGCAGCTTACGGGACAGGGACCGATTACAGTACTTC. It translates to CASSLRDRDRLQYF.

Of note for this clone: Within the sample, other DNA sequences also encode this same CDR3. J is TRBJ2-1 and V is TRBV5-1, with D possibly matching TRBD1 (5 bases). Germline V lookup: CDR1 SGHRS, CDR2 YFSETQ. Trimming pared 0 bases from V and 10 bases from J, leaving 11 bases between. This CDR3 comprises 13 residues. The CDR3 reads CASSLGAGNEQFF. CDR3 DNA sequence: TGCGCCAGCAGCTTGGGGGCAGGGAACGAGCAGTTCTTC.

In the case of this clone: Other DNA sequences from this sample encode an identical CDR3 as well. The chain combines TRBV5-1 with TRBJ2-3; perhaps TRBD2 as D (5 bases). The germline gives CDR1 SGHRS, CDR2 YFSETQ. Trimming shortened V by 1 base and J by 0 bases, and 9 bases separated the two germline ends. The CDR3 spans 15 residues. The CDR3 DNA reads TGCGCCAGCAGCTTGTCGGGATATAGCACAGATACGCAGTATTTT. Protein: CASSLSGYSTDTQYF.

This chain links TRBV28 with TRBJ1-5; the D is unclear. The CDR3 sequence is 13 residues long. Germline V gene lookup returns CDR1 MDHEN and CDR2 SYDVKM. Trimming took off 4 bases at V and 7 bases at J, with 11 bases between the two ends. CDR3 DNA: TGTGCCAGCAGTTGGGATGGCGGGCAGCCCCAGCATTTT. As protein: CASSWDGGQPQHF.

This clone was seen once. This chain connects TRBV5-1 to TRBJ2-3; 11 bases are shared with TRBD2. This CDR3 is built from 16 residues. Germline V gene data show CDR1 as SGHRS and CDR2 as YFSETQ. With 4 bases clipped from V and 7 bases from J, the junction kept 11 bases outside the gene matches. The CDR3 DNA is TGCGCCAGCAGCGCTCCGGGACTAGCGGAGGTGAATACGCAGTATTTT. Protein sequence: CASSAPGLAEVNTQYF. Supplemented by reference TRBV5-1 and TRBJ2-3, the full variable domain reads KAGVTQTPRYLIKTRGQQVTLSCSPISGHRSVSWYQQTPGQGLQFLFEYFSETQRNKGNFPGRFSGRQFSNSRSEMNVSTLELGDSALYLCASSAPGLAEVNTQYFGPGTRLTVL.

The genes are TRBV4-3 and TRBJ2-7; 10 bases are shared with TRBD1. The CDR3 has 14 amino acids. Losses at the gene ends were 4 bases for V and 5 bases for J; bases not matched to a gene: 5. The germline V gene has CDR1 LGHNA and CDR2 YSLEER. The CDR3, as DNA: TGCGCCAGCAGCCCGGGACAGGGGTTCAACGAGCAGTACTTC. Translation gives CASSPGQGFNEQYF.

CDR3 residues: CASSSWTATGNTIYF. In nucleotides, the CDR3 is TGTGCCAGCAGCTCGTGGACGGCTACTGGAAACACCATATATTTT. The chain carries TRBV7-9 and TRBJ1-3; D ambiguous. The germline V gene encodes CDR1 SEHNR and CDR2 FQNEAQ (reference sequence). V shed 4 bases and J shed 2 bases, with 12 bases lying between them. The CDR3 runs to 15 residues.

This sequence joins TRBV28 and TRBJ2-5, with D possibly being TRBD1 or TRBD2 (5 bases each). The ends were cut back, 1 base at V and 7 bases at J, with 13 bases in the middle. Per the germline V gene, CDR1 is MDHEN and CDR2 is SYDVKM. The CDR3 spans 14 residues. CDR3 protein: CASSLYGTSGTQYF. The CDR3 DNA reads as TGTGCCAGCAGTTTATATGGGACCTCGGGGACCCAGTACTTC.

In regard to this clone: Other DNA sequences in this specimen translate into the identical CDR3. V and J are TRBV20-1 and TRBJ2-7, with D unresolved. Germline lookup yields CDR1 DFQATT and CDR2 SNEGSKA (reference sequence). V was shortened by 3 bases and J by 3 bases, with 6 bases between the two germline ends. CDR3 length equals 11 residues. In DNA, the CDR3 is TGCAGTGCTAGGGGATTCTACGAGCAGTACTTC. Amino acids: CSARGFYEQYF.

As for this clone: This same CDR3 is encoded by further DNA sequences in the sample. The rearrangement joins TRBV5-1 to TRBJ2-7; 11 nucleotides match TRBD2. Trimming cost V 3 bases and J 2 bases; bases outside gene matches: 4. Germline V gives CDR1 SGHRS, CDR2 YFSETQ. The CDR3 runs 15 residues. The DNA of the CDR3 is TGCGCCAGCAGCTGGGGACTAGCGGATGCCTACGAGCAGTACTTC. Translating gives CASSWGLADAYEQYF.